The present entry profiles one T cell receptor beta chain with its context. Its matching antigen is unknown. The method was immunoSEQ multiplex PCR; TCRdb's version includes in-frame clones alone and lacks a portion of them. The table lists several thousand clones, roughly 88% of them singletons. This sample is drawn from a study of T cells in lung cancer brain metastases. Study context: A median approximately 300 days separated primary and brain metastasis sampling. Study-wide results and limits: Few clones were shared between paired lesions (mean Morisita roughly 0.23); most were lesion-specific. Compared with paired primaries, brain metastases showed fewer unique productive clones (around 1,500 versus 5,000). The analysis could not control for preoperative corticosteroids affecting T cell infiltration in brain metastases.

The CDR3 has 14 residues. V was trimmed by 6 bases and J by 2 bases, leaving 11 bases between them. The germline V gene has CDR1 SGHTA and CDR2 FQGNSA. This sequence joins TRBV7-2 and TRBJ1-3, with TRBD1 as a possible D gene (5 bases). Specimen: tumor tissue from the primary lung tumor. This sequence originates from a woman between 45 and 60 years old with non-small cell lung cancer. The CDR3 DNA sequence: TGTGCCAGCAGACCAGCGGGGCCTGGAAACACCATATATTTT. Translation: CASRPAGPGNTIYF. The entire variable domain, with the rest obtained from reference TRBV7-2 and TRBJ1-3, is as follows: GAGVSQSPSNKVTEKGKDVELRCDPISGHTALYWYRQSLGQGLEFLIYFQGNSAPDKSGLPSDRFSAERTGGSVSTLTIQRTQQEDSAVYLCASRPAGPGNTIYFGEGSWLTVV.